One sample yielded the 22 T cell receptor beta chains listed below, sequenced in a study of shared clonotypes between healthy human individuals. This table comes from immunoSEQ multiplex PCR, and its TCRdb copy is limited to in-frame clones, with some not included. The sample includes approximately 500,000 clones, 60% to 80% seen only once; the top ten take roughly an eighth. Sequencing was done on a sample of PBMCs. These receptors were obtained from a woman aged 40-49 years in good health. Some clones in this sample may be carry-over from other donors' samples.

This clone was seen just once. This rearrangement joins TRBV7-2 to TRBJ2-6; TRBD1 matches 7 bases. CDR1 SGHTA and CDR2 FQGNSA come from the germline V gene. The CDR3 contains 18 residues. V dropped 5 bases and J dropped 0; count of bases not matched to a gene: 10. CDR3 nucleotides: TGTGCCAGCAGCCCGCAGACAGGGAGTGGCTCTGGGGCCAACGTCCTGACTTTC. It yields the protein CASSPQTGSGSGANVLTF. The full variable domain, in which reference TRBV7-2 and TRBJ2-6 provide the parts outside the CDR3, is GAGVSQSPSNKVTEKGKDVELRCDPISGHTALYWYRQSLGQGLEFLIYFQGNSAPDKSGLPSDRFSAERTGGSVSTLTIQRTQQEDSAVYLCASSPQTGSGSGANVLTFGAGSRLTVL.

The rearrangement joins TRBV7-2 to TRBJ2-1; TRBD2 matches at 7 bases. This CDR3 is built from 15 residues. The V gene's germline CDR1 is SGHTA and CDR2 FQGNSA. V gave up 1 base and J gave up 3 bases; unmatched junction bases: 3. The CDR3 sequence is CASSLVAGNYNEQFF. DNA for the CDR3: TGTGCCAGCAGCTTAGTAGCGGGCAACTACAATGAGCAGTTCTTC.

This clone has a handful of counts. The CDR3: CASGQGNQPQHF. CDR3 DNA: TGTGCCAGCGGACAGGGGAATCAGCCCCAGCATTTT. The rearrangement joins TRBV25-1 to TRBJ1-5; TRBD1 agrees at 9 bases. The germline CDR1 and CDR2 sequences are MGHDK and SYGVNS. With 8 bases clipped from V and 4 bases from J, the junction kept 0 bases outside the gene matches. The CDR3 has 12 amino acids.

The chain couples TRBV18 to TRBJ2-7; weak D call: TRBD1 (5 bases). This CDR3 region has 15 residues. Trimming took 0 bases from V and 3 from J, leaving 12 bases between them. From germline, CDR1 is KGHSH and CDR2 LQKENI. The CDR3 DNA is TGTGCCAGCTCACCACCTGGTGGGGCAGACTACGAGCAGTACTTC. Residues: CASSPPGGADYEQYF.

The chain combines TRBV30 with TRBJ2-5, with D perhaps matching TRBD2 (6 bases). The J call may not be correct, given that the DNA end is closer to TRBJ2-7. Germline V gene data show CDR1 as GTSNPN and CDR2 as SVGIG (reference sequence). This CDR3 has 12 residues. For the CDR3, the DNA is TGTGCCTGGGGGGGGAGTTTCTACGAGCAGTACTTC. It yields the protein CAWGGSFYEQYF.

The CDR3 DNA reads TGTGCCAGCAGTGCCGTGGGGGCCCAGTCCTATAATTCACCCCTCCACTTT. It is translated as CASSAVGAQSYNSPLHF. This rearrangement joins TRBV28 to TRBJ1-6, with D maybe TRBD1 (6 bases). Germline V gene sequence: CDR1 MDHEN, CDR2 SYDVKM. The CDR3 totals 17 residues. With 5 bases removed from V and 1 base from J, the gap between germline ends came to 15 bases.

This chain uses TRBV4-1 with TRBJ2-7, with TRBD2 matching 10 bases. V was clipped by 2 bases and J by 5 bases; unmatched bases: 3. The V gene's germline CDR1 is MGHRA and CDR2 YSYEKL. This CDR3 is built from 14 residues. CDR3 sequence reads: CASSQLAGVNEQYF. The CDR3 bases are TGCGCCAGCAGCCAACTAGCGGGAGTGAACGAGCAGTACTTC.

The rearrangement joins TRBV11-2 to TRBJ2-1, with D possibly being TRBD1 (6 bases). The length of the CDR3 is 15 residues. V was clipped by 1 base and J by 3 bases, with 10 bases between them. Germline V CDR1 and CDR2: SGHAT, FQNNGV. As DNA, the CDR3 is TGTGCCAGCAGCTTAGTAGGACAGTACTACAATGAGCAGTTCTTC. It translates to CASSLVGQYYNEQFF.

The J gene is TRBJ2-3, the V gene TRBV7-2; D call uncertain. This CDR3 contains 14 residues. V lost 4 bases, J lost 5 bases, and 13 bases lay in between. CDR1 is SGHTA, CDR2 FQGNSA, per germline. CDR3 sequence reads: CASSSRHEGDTQYF. The CDR3 nucleotides read TGTGCCAGCAGCTCCCGACATGAAGGAGATACGCAGTATTTT.

The chain uses TRBV28 and TRBJ2-7; TRBD2 matches 9 bases. From germline, CDR1 is MDHEN and CDR2 SYDVKM. J lost 1 base, V lost 6 bases, and 4 bases had no gene match. The CDR3 consists of 14 residues. The CDR3 DNA reads TGTGCCAGCAGGATAGGACTAGCGTCCTACGAGCAGTACTTC. Translated, it gives CASRIGLASYEQYF.

The chain links TRBV7-2 to TRBJ2-7; possibly TRBD1 for D (7 bases). The CDR3 contains 15 residues. V dropped 2 bases and J dropped 3 bases, with 14 bases sitting between them. The germline CDR1 and CDR2 sequences are SGHTA and FQGNSA. CDR3 amino acids: CASSLIAGQNYEQYF. The CDR3 DNA follows: TGTGCCAGCAGCTTAATCGCGGGACAGAACTACGAGCAGTACTTC.

The chain has TRBV27 and TRBJ2-6; D remains unclear. V lost 3 bases and J lost 3, with 3 bases in between. Looked up from germline, CDR1 is MNHEY and CDR2 is SMNVEV (reference sequence). CDR3 size: 13 residues. The CDR3 region is CASSFGGANVLTF. CDR3 DNA: TGTGCCAGCAGTTTCGGTGGGGCCAACGTCCTGACTTTC.

This chain connects TRBV6-1 to TRBJ1-3; D is possibly TRBD1 (6 bases). The V end was cut by 6 bases, the J end by 0 bases, with 12 bases between. The CDR3 has 15 residues. Germline V gene data show CDR1 as MNHNS and CDR2 as SASEGT. CDR3 sequence reads: CASRDRLDSGNTIYF. CDR3 DNA: TGTGCCAGCAGAGACAGGCTCGACTCTGGAAACACCATATATTTT.

This clone appeared once. The rearrangement links TRBV12-1 to TRBJ2-1; TRBD2 is taken as the D call from the table, unchecked against the DNA. TRBV12-1 is shown as a pseudogene. This CDR3 has 13 amino acids. The CDR3 sequence is CASSFGIAGEQFF. CDR3 bases: TGTGCCAGCAGCTTTGGGATAGCGGGAGAGCAGTTCTTC.

V is TRBV30 and J is TRBJ1-5; 8 nucleotides line up with TRBD1. The germline CDR1 and CDR2 sequences are GTSNPN and SVGIG (reference sequence). The CDR3 is made up of 14 amino acids. With 0 bases clipped from V and 9 bases from J, the junction kept 7 bases outside the gene matches. This CDR3 is CAWSVPGGQTPQHF. As DNA, the CDR3 is TGTGCCTGGAGTGTACCAGGGGGCCAGACGCCCCAGCATTTT.

J is TRBJ2-7 and V is TRBV7-9; no clear D gene. The CDR3 runs 12 residues. The ends were cut back, 3 bases at V and 2 bases at J, with 5 bases in the middle. Germline V gene sequence: CDR1 SEHNR, CDR2 FQNEAQ (reference sequence). DNA for the CDR3: TGTGCCAGCAGCTTCACAGCCTACGAGCAGTACTTC. Translation gives CASSFTAYEQYF.

This chain links TRBV14 with TRBJ2-3, with 10 bases matching TRBD2. Per germline, CDR1 SGHDN and CDR2 FVKESK. J lost 2 bases, V lost 3 bases, and 5 bases had no gene match. The CDR3 consists of 16 residues. CDR3 region: CASSQVLAGHTDTQYF. CDR3 coding DNA: TGTGCCAGCAGCCAGGTACTAGCGGGACACACAGATACGCAGTATTTT.

In the case of this clone: The sample holds other DNA sequences that translate to the same CDR3. The gene calls are TRBV19 and TRBJ2-3; tentatively, D is TRBD2 (5 bases). The V end was cut by 4 bases, the J end by 6 bases, with 14 bases between. Germline CDR1 LNHDA, CDR2 SQIVND (reference sequence). This CDR3 comprises 14 residues. CDR3 amino acids: CASSTPGLADTQYF. CDR3 sequence (DNA): TGTGCCAGTAGTACCCCCGGACTGGCGGATACGCAGTATTTT.

The J gene is TRBJ2-1, the V gene TRBV19; D unresolved. CDR1 and CDR2 from the germline V gene are LNHDA and SQIVND (reference sequence). The ends were cut back, 7 bases at V and 8 bases at J, with 15 bases in the middle. This CDR3 contains 13 residues. The CDR3, as DNA: TGTGCCAGTAATTTCGGTACGCGCGATGAGCAGTTCTTC. Amino acids: CASNFGTRDEQFF.

This chain links TRBV30 with TRBJ2-5; D gene ambiguous. Germline values: CDR1 GTSNPN, CDR2 SVGIG (reference sequence). The CDR3 sequence is 12 residues long. The ends were cut back, 5 bases at V and 5 bases at J, with 12 bases in the middle. CDR3 protein: CAWAPLRETQYF. The CDR3 DNA is TGTGCCTGGGCACCGCTCCGGGAGACCCAGTACTTC.

V is TRBV30 and J is TRBJ1-4; D unresolved. The CDR3 consists of 14 residues. Trimming shortened V by 4 bases and J by 0 bases, and 9 bases separated the two germline ends. CDR1 and CDR2 (germline): GTSNPN, SVGIG (reference sequence). This chain's CDR3 is CAWTDGATNEKLFF. The DNA of the CDR3 is TGTGCCTGGACGGACGGGGCAACTAATGAAAAACTGTTTTTT.

This clone was recorded at least ten times. The rearrangement uses TRBV11-3 and TRBJ2-3; no clear D. This CDR3 is 13 amino acids long. Trimming stripped 5 bases from V and 2 bases from J, with 8 bases between. Looked up from germline, CDR1 is SGHNT and CDR2 is YENEEA. CDR3 DNA: TGTGCCAGCAGCGCACCAAACACAGATACGCAGTATTTT. Its protein product is CASSAPNTDTQYF. Drawing the rest from reference TRBV11-3 and TRBJ2-3, the complete variable domain is EAGVVQSPRYKIIEKKQPVAFWCNPISGHNTLYWYLQNLGQGPELLIRYENEEAVDDSQLPKDRFSAERLKGVDSTLKIQPAELGDSAVYLCASSAPNTDTQYFGPGTRLTVL.